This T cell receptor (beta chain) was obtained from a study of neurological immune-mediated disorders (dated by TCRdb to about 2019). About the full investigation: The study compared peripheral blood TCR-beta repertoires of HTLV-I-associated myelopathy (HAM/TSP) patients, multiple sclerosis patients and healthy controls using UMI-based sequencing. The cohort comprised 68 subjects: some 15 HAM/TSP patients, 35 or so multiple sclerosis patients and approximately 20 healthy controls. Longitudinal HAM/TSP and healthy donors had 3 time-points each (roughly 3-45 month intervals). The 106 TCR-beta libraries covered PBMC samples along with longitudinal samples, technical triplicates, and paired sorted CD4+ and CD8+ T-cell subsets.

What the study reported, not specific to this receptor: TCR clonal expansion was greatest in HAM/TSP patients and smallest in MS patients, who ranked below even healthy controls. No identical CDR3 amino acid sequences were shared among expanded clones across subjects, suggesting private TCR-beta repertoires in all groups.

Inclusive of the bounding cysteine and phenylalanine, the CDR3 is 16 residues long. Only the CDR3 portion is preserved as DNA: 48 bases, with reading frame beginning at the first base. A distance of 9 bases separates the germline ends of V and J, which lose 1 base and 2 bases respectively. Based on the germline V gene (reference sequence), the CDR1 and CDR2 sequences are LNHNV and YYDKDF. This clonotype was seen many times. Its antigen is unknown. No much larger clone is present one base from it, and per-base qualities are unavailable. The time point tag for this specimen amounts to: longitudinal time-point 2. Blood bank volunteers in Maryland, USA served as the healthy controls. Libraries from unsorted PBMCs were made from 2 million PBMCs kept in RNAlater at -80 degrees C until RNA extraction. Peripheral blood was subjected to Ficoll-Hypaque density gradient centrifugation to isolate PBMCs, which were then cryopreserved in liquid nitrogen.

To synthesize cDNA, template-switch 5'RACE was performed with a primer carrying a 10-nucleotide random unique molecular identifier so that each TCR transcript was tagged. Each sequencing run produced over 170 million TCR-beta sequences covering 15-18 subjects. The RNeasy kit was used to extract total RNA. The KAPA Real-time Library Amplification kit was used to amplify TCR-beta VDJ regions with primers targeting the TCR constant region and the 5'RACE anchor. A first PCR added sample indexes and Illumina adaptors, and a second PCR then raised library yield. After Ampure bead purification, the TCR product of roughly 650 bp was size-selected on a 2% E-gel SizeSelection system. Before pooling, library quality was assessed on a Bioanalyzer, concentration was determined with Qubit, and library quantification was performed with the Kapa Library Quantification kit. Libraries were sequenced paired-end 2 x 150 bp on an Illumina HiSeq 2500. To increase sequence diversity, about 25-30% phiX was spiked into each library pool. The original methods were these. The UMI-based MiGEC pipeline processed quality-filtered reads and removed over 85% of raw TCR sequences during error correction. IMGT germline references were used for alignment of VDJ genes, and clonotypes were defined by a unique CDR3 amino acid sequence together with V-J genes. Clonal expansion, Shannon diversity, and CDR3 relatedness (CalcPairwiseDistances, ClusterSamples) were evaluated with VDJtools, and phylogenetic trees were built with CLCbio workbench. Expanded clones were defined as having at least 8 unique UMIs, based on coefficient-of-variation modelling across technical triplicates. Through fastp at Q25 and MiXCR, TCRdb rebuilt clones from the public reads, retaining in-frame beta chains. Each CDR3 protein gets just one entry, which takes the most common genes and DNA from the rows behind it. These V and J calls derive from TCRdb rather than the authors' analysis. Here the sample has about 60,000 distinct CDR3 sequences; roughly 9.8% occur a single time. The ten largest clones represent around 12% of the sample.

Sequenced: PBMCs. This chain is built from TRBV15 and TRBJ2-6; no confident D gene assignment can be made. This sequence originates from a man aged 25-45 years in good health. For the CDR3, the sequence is CATSRVPLAGANVLTF. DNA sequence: TGTGCCACCAGCAGAGTCCCACTGGCTGGGGCCAACGTCCTGACTTTC.